Here is one TCR beta chain with its context. The entry originates in a study of shared clonotypes between healthy human individuals. Across the study: Per donor, three plates held CD4 naive cells, three held CD4 memory, two held CD8 naive and one held CD8 memory.

In the study's own analysis: Without quality scores, immunoSEQ junctional reads could not be filtered like full-length reads. Repertoires were generated with immunoSEQ multiplex PCR, while TCRdb's copy carries only in-frame clones and drops some. D and trimming come from the DNA, and the V and J calls and clone size come from that table. The sample has 2 million to 2.5 million clones, less than 95% seen once; the top ten hold 0.37%. Participating donors were healthy, HIV-negative adults free of recent acute infections or vaccinations. The CDR3 contains 14 residues. V dropped 0 bases and J dropped 4 bases, with 9 bases sitting between them. Germline V gene sequence: CDR1 MNHEY, CDR2 SVGAGI.

Source material: naive CD4+ T cells from PBMCs. Specified subset: CD45RA+ positively selected. The clonotype originates from a young man in good health. Some clones in this sample may be carry-over from other donors' samples. The rearrangement joins TRBV6-5 to TRBJ1-1; no clear D gene. CDR3: CASSYSGFLTEAFF. CDR3 nucleotides: TGTGCCAGCAGTTACTCTGGCTTTCTCACTGAAGCTTTCTTT.